Presented here are 8 T cell receptor beta chains from one specimen sequenced in a study of blood T cell repertoires in COVID-19. The repertoire was sequenced with immunoSEQ multiplex PCR; TCRdb's copy has only in-frame clones and lacks some. The sample includes 250,000 or so clones, roughly 84% of them seen just once. The sequenced sample consisted of peripheral blood. These receptors were taken from a woman aged 40 to 50 who had recovered from COVID-19.

This chain links TRBV2 with TRBJ2-1, with TRBD2 matching 13 bases. With 4 bases clipped from V and 8 bases from J, the junction kept 2 bases outside the gene matches. CDR1 and CDR2 (germline): SNHLY, FYNNEI. The length of the CDR3 is 14 residues. CDR3 coding DNA: TGTGCCAGCAGTGGACTAGCGGGGGGCTATGAGCAGTTCTTC. It codes for CASSGLAGGYEQFF. The whole variable domain, remainder taken from reference TRBV2 and TRBJ2-1, is EPEVTQTPSHQVTQMGQEVILRCVPISNHLYFYWYRQILGQKVEFLVSFYNNEISEKSEIFDDQFSVERPDGSNFTLKIRSTKLEDSAMYFCASSGLAGGYEQFFGPGTRLTVL.

The chain joins TRBV11-3 to TRBJ1-3; D is uncertain. Trimming left V 8 bases short and J 0 bases short, with 8 bases between. Germline loops: CDR1 SGHNT, CDR2 YENEEA. This CDR3 region has 13 residues. The CDR3: CASRVGSGNTIYF. The CDR3 DNA reads TGTGCCAGCCGTGTCGGCTCTGGAAACACCATATATTTT.

This clone appeared a single time. CDR3 protein: CASSQKRDSLEKLFF. In DNA form, the CDR3 reads TGTGCCAGCAGCCAGAAACGGGACAGCTTGGAAAAACTGTTTTTT. The V gene is TRBV4-2, the J gene TRBJ1-4, with 7 bases aligning to TRBD1. Trimming removed 3 bases from V and 8 bases from J; junction bases left unmatched: 9. Germline loops: CDR1 LGHNA, CDR2 YNFKEQ. This CDR3 is built from 15 residues.

This clone has a handful of counts. The rearrangement links TRBV10-3 to TRBJ1-2, with D perhaps TRBD1 (6 bases). With 4 bases removed from V and 8 bases from J, the gap between germline ends came to 14 bases. Germline V gene data show CDR1 as ENHRY and CDR2 as SYGVKD. The CDR3 has 13 amino acids. This chain's CDR3 is CAISADSSRGYTF. The CDR3 nucleotides are TGTGCCATCAGTGCGGACAGTTCAAGAGGCTACACCTTC.

The sample holds one count of this clone. The chain joins TRBV19 to TRBJ2-7; D may be TRBD1 (6 bases). The CDR3 extends over 15 amino acids. Between the trimmed V and J ends, which lost 3 bases and 5 bases, there was a span of 17 bases. Germline V gene lookup returns CDR1 LNHDA and CDR2 SQIVND (reference sequence). The CDR3: CASSIPQGSMDEQYF. DNA of the CDR3: TGTGCCAGTAGTATCCCACAGGGAAGTATGGACGAGCAGTACTTC.

The V and J genes are TRBV12-3 or TRBV12-4 and TRBJ2-5, with D unclear. The V end was cut by 3 bases, the J end by 5 bases, with 10 bases between. This CDR3 region has 13 residues. The CDR3 DNA is TGTGCCAGCAGTTTGAGAGTGCTTGAGACCCAGTACTTC. Translation: CASSLRVLETQYF.

This chain connects TRBV5-6 to TRBJ1-6; the D gene is possibly TRBD1 (6 bases). CDR3 length: 18 amino acids. V dropped 6 bases and J dropped 8 bases, with 27 bases sitting between them. Germline CDR1 is SGHDT and CDR2 is YYEEEE. Here the CDR3 DNA reads TGTGCCAGCACCCTTCGCCAGGGGATCTTAGCTGTCGATTCACCCCTCCACTTT. Protein: CASTLRQGILAVDSPLHF. Using reference TRBV5-6 and TRBJ1-6 for the parts outside the CDR3, the full variable domain is DAGVTQSPTHLIKTRGQQVTLRCSPKSGHDTVSWYQQALGQGPQFIFQYYEEEERQRGNFPDRFSGHQFPNYSSELNVNALLLGDSALYLCASTLRQGILAVDSPLHFGNGTRLTVT.

This clone was seen only once. The V gene is TRBV28, the J gene TRBJ1-2; D remains unclear. The CDR3 has 13 amino acids. V was clipped by 2 bases and J by 4 bases, with 8 bases between them. CDR1 is MDHEN, CDR2 SYDVKM, per germline. The CDR3 sequence: CASSLLRFYGYTF. CDR3 nucleotides: TGTGCCAGCAGTTTACTCAGGTTCTATGGCTACACCTTC.